This passage covers 30 T cell receptor beta chains from one sample sequenced in a study of CD8+CD57+ T cells in acquired aplastic anemia. Template material for TCR beta VDJ and CDR3 profiling consisted of genomic DNA. TCRdb fed the reads into MiXCR, producing one record per CDR3 protein. The sample consists of about 120,000 distinct CDR3 sequences, about 50% of them appearing once. Patients who underwent sequencing had shown CD8+CD57+ cell expansion by flow cytometry. What was sequenced was sorted CD4+, CD8+, or CD8+CD57+ T cells (not recorded which) from PBMCs. The receptors come from a human donor with aplastic anemia.

CDR3 sequence reads: CASNGAGSYEAFF. In DNA, the CDR3 is TGTGCCAGTAATGGGGCCGGATCCTACGAAGCTTTCTTT. This rearrangement joins TRBV19 to TRBJ1-1; D possibly corresponds to TRBD1 (5 bases). CDR1 and CDR2 (germline): LNHDA, SQIVND (reference sequence). The CDR3 sequence is 13 residues long. V dropped 7 bases and J dropped 8 bases, with 17 bases sitting between them.

The V call is TRBV4-3, the J call TRBJ2-7; weak D call: TRBD1 (7 bases). The CDR3 runs 15 residues. V lost 0 bases to trimming and J lost 6 bases, with 15 bases between them. CDR1 is LGHNA and CDR2 is YSLEER in the germline V gene. The CDR3 here is CASSQDGQGGGEQYF. The CDR3 nucleotides read TGCGCCAGCAGCCAAGATGGGCAGGGGGGAGGCGAGCAGTACTTC.

In its sample, this clonotype was seen once. The V and J genes are TRBV20-1 and TRBJ2-5; 9 bases are shared with TRBD1. The CDR3 runs to 14 residues. The J segment lost 4 bases and the V segment lost 4 bases, leaving 7 bases of the junction unmatched. From germline, CDR1 is DFQATT and CDR2 SNEGSKA (reference sequence). DNA for the CDR3: TGCAGTGCTAATGGACAGGGGACTCTAGAGACCCAGTACTTC. It yields the protein CSANGQGTLETQYF.

This clonotype was seen only a few times. This chain links TRBV27 with TRBJ2-7, with TRBD2 matching over 8 bases. The CDR3 totals 15 residues. After removal of 10 bases from V and 1 base from J, the junction contained 12 bases not matched to a gene. CDR1 and CDR2 from the germline V gene are MNHEY and SMNVEV (reference sequence). CDR3 protein: CATKRERELSYEQYF. The CDR3 DNA reads as TGTGCCACCAAAAGGGAGCGGGAGTTATCCTACGAGCAGTACTTC.

This clonotype turned up a few times. The chain has TRBV11-2 and TRBJ2-1, with 13 bases identical to TRBD2. The CDR3 is 18 residues long. From germline, CDR1 is SGHAT and CDR2 FQNNGV. V gave up 0 bases and J gave up 2 bases; unmatched junction bases: 4. The CDR3 sequence: CASSLELAGGPPYNEQFF. CDR3 sequence (DNA): TGTGCCAGCAGCTTAGAACTAGCGGGGGGGCCCCCCTACAATGAGCAGTTCTTC.

The chain has TRBV7-8 and TRBJ1-1; no definite D call. The CDR3 has 13 residues. Germline V gene data show CDR1 as SGHVS and CDR2 as FQNEAQ. The V and J ends lost 8 bases and 0 bases respectively, with 10 bases between them. CDR3 residues: CASRRGLNTEAFF. CDR3 in DNA: TGTGCCAGCCGGCGAGGGCTGAACACTGAAGCTTTCTTT.

The chain carries TRBV24-1 and TRBJ2-3; 9 bases line up with TRBD2. Germline assignment: CDR1 KGHDR and CDR2 SFDVKD. This CDR3 spans 16 amino acids. V was clipped by 5 bases and J by 2 bases; unmatched bases: 7. The CDR3 DNA is TGTGCCACCAGTGGCGGGAGGGGTGATGACACAGATACGCAGTATTTT. Residues: CATSGGRGDDTDTQYF.

The J gene is TRBJ2-1, the V gene TRBV10-1; no definite D call. The V end lost 5 bases, the J end lost 7 bases, and 12 bases lay between the germline ends. Per the germline V gene, CDR1 is WNHNN and CDR2 is SYGVQD (reference sequence). The CDR3 is 13 amino acids. CDR3 nucleotide sequence: TGCGCCAGCAGTTTAGGCGGAACGAATGAGCAGTTCTTC. It codes for CASSLGGTNEQFF.

This clonotype has ten or more counts. The V call is TRBV20-1, the J call TRBJ2-1; D ambiguous. This CDR3 spans 13 amino acids. The germline V gene encodes CDR1 DFQATT and CDR2 SNEGSKA (reference sequence). V was clipped by 0 bases and J by 4 bases, with 7 bases between them. The CDR3 DNA follows: TGCAGTGCTAGAGATAGGCCTTACAATGAGCAGTTCTTC. Residues: CSARDRPYNEQFF.

This chain uses TRBV7-9 with TRBJ1-2; 8 bases are shared with TRBD1. Per the germline V gene, CDR1 is SEHNR and CDR2 is FQNEAQ (reference sequence). Unmatched junction bases numbered 3, after V lost 1 base and J lost 8 bases. This CDR3 has 13 amino acids. The CDR3 DNA sequence: TGTGCCAGCAGCTTAGGGACAGGGTTGGGCTACACCTTC. Protein product: CASSLGTGLGYTF. The full variable domain, completed using reference TRBV7-9 and TRBJ1-2, is DTGVSQNPRHKITKRGQNVTFRCDPISEHNRLYWYRQTLGQGPEFLTYFQNEAQLEKSRLLSDRFSAERPKGSFSTLEIQRTEQGDSAMYLCASSLGTGLGYTFGSGTRLTVV.

This clonotype was seen more than once but under ten times. V and J are TRBV24-1 and TRBJ2-6; D uncertain. Trimming removed 4 bases from V and 1 base from J, with 7 bases in between. CDR1 is KGHDR, CDR2 SFDVKD, per germline. This CDR3 contains 15 residues. This CDR3 is CATSDRLSGANVLTF. The DNA for the CDR3 is TGTGCCACCAGTGACCGGCTTTCTGGGGCCAACGTCCTGACTTTC.

In its sample, this clonotype was seen many times. The chain links TRBV27 to TRBJ1-2, with D perhaps matching TRBD1 (5 bases). The CDR3 loop spans 12 amino acids. The V end was cut by 6 bases, the J end by 8 bases, with 13 bases between. Looked up from germline, CDR1 is MNHEY and CDR2 is SMNVEV (reference sequence). CDR3 nucleotides: TGTGCCAGCAGATCAGGGAAATGGGGCTACACCTTC. Its protein is CASRSGKWGYTF.

This rearrangement joins TRBV7-9 to TRBJ2-7; D ambiguous. V was trimmed by 5 bases and J by 5 bases, leaving 16 bases between them. Germline V gives CDR1 SEHNR, CDR2 FQNEAQ (reference sequence). The CDR3 has 14 residues. Here the CDR3 reads CASSTFERGDEQYF. The CDR3 DNA follows: TGTGCCAGCAGCACCTTCGAGAGAGGCGACGAGCAGTACTTC.

This clonotype was recorded only once. V and J are TRBV7-6 and TRBJ2-2; 7 nucleotides match TRBD1. Unmatched junction bases numbered 11, after V lost 5 bases and J lost 5 bases. The germline V gene has CDR1 SGHVS and CDR2 FNYEAQ. The CDR3 totals 16 residues. DNA of the CDR3: TGTGCCAGCAGCATGGGACAGCCCTTGGGAACCGGGGAGCTGTTTTTT. This encodes CASSMGQPLGTGELFF.

V usage is TRBV25-1 and J usage is TRBJ1-1; tentatively, D is TRBD1 (6 bases). The length of the CDR3 is 13 residues. CDR1 and CDR2 from the germline V gene are MGHDK and SYGVNS. V lost 7 bases to trimming and J lost 2 bases, with 11 bases between them. The CDR3 DNA follows: TGTGCCAGCAAGAGGGGGGGAAACACTGAAGCTTTCTTT. Its protein is CASKRGGNTEAFF. Filled out from reference TRBV25-1 and TRBJ1-1, the complete variable domain reads EADIYQTPRYLVIGTGKKITLECSQTMGHDKMYWYQQDPGMELHLIHYSYGVNSTEKGDLSSESTVSRIRTEHFPLTLESARPSHTSQYLCASKRGGNTEAFFGQGTRLTVV.

This clonotype was recorded many times. The chain employs TRBV27 and TRBJ2-1, with 12 bases identical to TRBD2. The germline V gene encodes CDR1 MNHEY and CDR2 SMNVEV (reference sequence). The trim removed 5 bases at V and 2 bases at J, leaving 4 bases unmatched. The CDR3 consists of 16 residues. The CDR3 DNA is TGTGCCAGCAGTAACGGACTAGCGGGACCCTACAATGAGCAGTTCTTC. Translating gives CASSNGLAGPYNEQFF.

V is TRBV10-2 and J is TRBJ1-2, with 7 positions matching TRBD1. This CDR3 is built from 15 residues. V was clipped by 4 bases and J by 3 bases; unmatched bases: 8. Germline CDR1 reads WSHSY; CDR2 reads SAAADI. The CDR3 DNA reads TGCGCCAGCAGTGTCCGAGGACAGGCCTACTATGGCTACACCTTC. Its translation: CASSVRGQAYYGYTF.

The rearrangement links TRBV6-1 to TRBJ1-3; perhaps TRBD1 as D (6 bases). The ends were cut back, 6 bases at V and 4 bases at J, with 22 bases in the middle. This CDR3 is built from 17 residues. The germline gives CDR1 MNHNS, CDR2 SASEGT. CDR3 amino acids: CASSLGGLQGPGNTIYF. The CDR3 nucleotides are TGTGCCAGCAGCCTTGGGGGGCTCCAGGGTCCGGGAAACACCATATATTTT.

The chain combines TRBV18 with TRBJ2-7; 7 bases map to TRBD2. The CDR3 loop spans 12 amino acids. Germline loops: CDR1 KGHSH, CDR2 LQKENI. The trim removed 2 bases at V and 5 bases at J, leaving 0 bases unmatched. This CDR3 is CASSPSGNEQYF. DNA for the CDR3: TGTGCCAGCTCACCAAGCGGGAACGAGCAGTACTTC.

This clonotype has only a few counts. The chain carries TRBV2 and TRBJ2-5; D is undetermined. The CDR3 length is 13 residues. The V gene's germline CDR1 is SNHLY and CDR2 FYNNEI. Between the trimmed V and J ends, which lost 4 bases and 4 bases, there was a span of 10 bases. The CDR3, as DNA: TGTGCCAGCAGTGTGGCCAGGCGAGAGACCCAGTACTTC. Amino acid sequence: CASSVARRETQYF.

This clonotype was counted ten times or more. The chain uses TRBV11-1 and TRBJ1-2, with 7 bases that match TRBD1. Trimming removed 0 bases from V and 6 bases from J; junction bases left unmatched: 10. CDR3 size: 16 residues. Per germline, CDR1 SGHAT and CDR2 FQDESV (reference sequence). CDR3 loop: CASSLAPGQSTDGYTF. The CDR3 DNA follows: TGTGCCAGCAGCTTAGCCCCGGGACAGTCGACAGATGGCTACACCTTC.

V gene TRBV24-1 combines with J gene TRBJ2-1; 7 bases fit TRBD1. CDR1 is KGHDR and CDR2 is SFDVKD in the germline V gene. The CDR3 sequence is 14 residues long. V shed 3 bases and J 9 bases; nucleotides not matched to a gene: 7. The CDR3 DNA is TGTGCCACCAGTGATAGTCACCACAGGGGTGAGCAGTTCTTC. Residues: CATSDSHHRGEQFF.

As for this clonotype: Germline is not matched at one junction end, which may reflect a read error. The chain uses TRBV9 and TRBJ1-1; TRBD1 agrees at 8 bases. There are 12 residues in the CDR3. In germline, CDR1 is SGDLS, CDR2 YYNGEE. The CDR3 reads CASSGPQGATIF. The CDR3, as DNA: TGTGCCAGCAGCGGACCGCAGGGGGCCACGATCTTT.

This chain links TRBV24-1 with TRBJ2-5; TRBD2 matches 7 bases. The J segment lost 1 base and the V segment lost 9 bases, leaving 4 bases of the junction unmatched. The CDR3 runs 13 residues. In germline, CDR1 is KGHDR, CDR2 SFDVKD. The CDR3 region is CATDAGAQETQYF. As DNA, the CDR3 is TGTGCCACCGACGCGGGAGCCCAAGAGACCCAGTACTTC.

The chain employs TRBV18 and TRBJ2-7; the D gene is possibly TRBD1 (6 bases). This CDR3 spans 16 amino acids. Trimming pared 3 bases from V and 3 bases from J, leaving 18 bases between. CDR1 KGHSH and CDR2 LQKENI come from the germline V gene. DNA for the CDR3: TGTGCCAGCTCACCTCCCACCGGGACACCCGGCTACGAGCAGTACTTC. Translating it yields CASSPPTGTPGYEQYF.

There are many counts of this clonotype. The rearrangement uses TRBV3-1 and TRBJ1-4, with no clear D. The CDR3 is made up of 12 amino acids. V gave up 8 bases and J gave up 3 bases, with 7 bases separating them. CDR1 is LGHDT and CDR2 is YNNKEL in the germline V gene (reference sequence). The CDR3 bases are TGTGCCAGCGAGGGCCCTAATGAAAAACTGTTTTTT. Protein sequence: CASEGPNEKLFF.

Notes on this clonotype: One junction end does not reproduce the germline sequence, and a read error may be involved. The gene calls are TRBV7-3 and TRBJ1-1; D gene ambiguous. This CDR3 spans 13 amino acids. Germline V gene lookup returns CDR1 SGHTA and CDR2 FQGTGA. The CDR3: CASSISENTEALF. In DNA, the CDR3 is TGTGCCAGCAGCATTTCCGAGAACACTGAAGCTCTCTTT.

This clonotype was detected many times. The rearrangement links TRBV7-9 to TRBJ2-7; a weak D match, TRBD2 (5 bases). The CDR3 covers 11 residues. Germline V CDR1 and CDR2: SEHNR, FQNEAQ (reference sequence). Trimming pared 9 bases from V and 2 bases from J, leaving 8 bases between. DNA of the CDR3: TGTGCCAGTGGACTCCCCTACGAGCAGTACTTC. Translating gives CASGLPYEQYF.

This clonotype turned up a few times. This rearrangement joins TRBV10-1 to TRBJ2-7; TRBD2 is a possible D gene (5 bases). The CDR3 extends over 14 amino acids. The germline V and J ends were trimmed by 5 bases and 0 bases, with 11 bases remaining between them. Germline CDR1 is WNHNN and CDR2 is SYGVQD (reference sequence). CDR3 protein: CASSKDSASYEQYF. CDR3 bases: TGCGCCAGCAGTAAGGATAGCGCCTCCTACGAGCAGTACTTC.

The V and J genes are TRBV15 and TRBJ1-5; D uncertain. V was clipped by 0 bases and J by 2 bases, with 11 bases between them. The germline gives CDR1 LNHNV, CDR2 YYDKDF (reference sequence). The length of the CDR3 is 16 residues. CDR3 loop: CATSRDRPGGNQPQHF. The CDR3 nucleotides read TGTGCCACCAGCAGAGATCGGCCGGGAGGCAATCAGCCCCAGCATTTT. The full variable domain, in which reference TRBV15 and TRBJ1-5 provide the parts outside the CDR3, is DAMVIQNPRYQVTQFGKPVTLSCSQTLNHNVMYWYQQKSSQAPKLLFHYYDKDFNNEADTPDNFQSRRPNTSFCFLDIRSPGLGDTAMYLCATSRDRPGGNQPQHFGDGTRLSIL.